This T cell receptor (beta chain) was identified in a study of T and B cells in COVID-19 patients. Study at large: COVID-19 patients gave peripheral blood either during active infection or after recovery.

From blood, about 240-500 ng of genomic DNA served as TRB template. General study points: Patients with COVID-19 reportedly showed strongly skewed T cell receptor beta variable and joining gene usage. Sorted SARS-CoV-2-responsive or tetramer+ T cells and CD4+, regulatory and CD8+ subsets were not yet sequenced. There were more than 2,000 TCR clusters exclusive to the recovered cohort, some 31 with low generation probability.

BIOMED2 TRB-A/B primer pools were used in multiplex TRB PCR. TCRdb recomputed calls from the multiplex PCR reads with MiXCR, one row per CDR3 protein. The sample lists around 10,000 distinct CDR3 sequences, around 27% occurring once. Turning to this clonotype: Its cognate antigen is unknown.

Sequenced material: blood. The sequence was obtained from a human donor who had recovered from COVID-19.

CDR3 region: CASSLGASGRAPQEQFF. The CDR3 bases are TGTGCCAGCAGCTTGGGGGCTAGCGGGAGGGCCCCACAAGAGCAGTTCTTC. The chain is built from TRBV5-5 and TRBJ2-1, with TRBD2 identical over 12 bases. Trimming removed 0 bases from V and 10 bases from J; junction bases left unmatched: 11. Germline CDR1 is SGHKS and CDR2 is YYEKEE (reference sequence). This CDR3 comprises 17 residues. Supplemented by reference TRBV5-5 and TRBJ2-1, the full variable domain reads DAGVTQSPTHLIKTRGQQVTLRCSPISGHKSVSWYQQVLGQGPQFIFQYYEKEERGRGNFPDRFSARQFPNYSSELNVNALLLGDSALYLCASSLGASGRAPQEQFFGPGTRLTVL.